The clone carrying this T cell receptor beta chain is a singleton in its sample. The sample originates from a study of blood T cell repertoires in COVID-19. CDR1 SGHNT and CDR2 YYREEE come from the germline V gene (reference sequence). Trimming shortened V by 2 bases and J by 7 bases, and 19 bases separated the two germline ends. This CDR3 comprises 16 residues. In the study's own analysis: Counts of nucleated cells, estimated from reference gene primer amplification, were obtained. Assay used: immunoSEQ multiplex PCR; TCRdb lists only in-frame clones, some missing. V, J and clone size were drawn from that table, and D and trimming were deduced from the DNA. The repertoire includes over 110,000 clones, 70% to 90% of them detected once, and around 26% sits in the top ten.

The chain combines TRBV5-4 with TRBJ2-1; TRBD2 is a possible D gene (5 bases). This receptor was taken from a human donor in a cohort sampled during active COVID-19. The sequenced material came from peripheral blood. Here the CDR3 reads CASSFQGLRRGNEQFF. CDR3 DNA sequence: TGTGCCAGCAGCTTCCAAGGACTGCGCCGGGGAAATGAGCAGTTCTTC.